Below, 21 T cell receptor beta chains from the same sample are listed, as sequenced in a study of blood T cell repertoires in COVID-19. Here immunoSEQ multiplex PCR was the method, and the copy in TCRdb shows in-frame clones only, minus some. The sample lists 300,000 to 450,000 clones, 81% occurring once. Sequences were obtained from peripheral blood. The receptors stem from a human donor with acute or convalescent COVID-19. The donor label of this sample is uncertain.

The J gene is TRBJ2-6, the V gene TRBV6-5; a weak D match, TRBD2 (5 bases). Germline assignment: CDR1 MNHEY and CDR2 SVGAGI. There are 16 residues in the CDR3. The V gene lost 4 bases and the J gene lost 0 bases, with 10 bases spanning the gap. CDR3 in DNA: TGTGCCAGCAGTTTCGACTACCTCTCTGGGGCCAACGTCCTGACTTTC. Its protein product is CASSFDYLSGANVLTF.

The chain carries TRBV2 and TRBJ1-1; the D gene is possibly TRBD1 (5 bases). This CDR3 has 15 residues. Trimming cost V 0 bases and J 8 bases, with 16 bases left between them. Germline V gene lookup returns CDR1 SNHLY and CDR2 FYNNEI. DNA of the CDR3: TGTGCCAGCAGTGAAGCCAACTCAGGGCTCATCGAAGCTTTCTTT. Amino acids: CASSEANSGLIEAFF.

This chain joins TRBV7-2 and TRBJ1-4, with 9 bases identical to TRBD1. Germline V CDR1 and CDR2: SGHTA, FQGNSA. The CDR3 is 16 amino acids. The V segment lost 5 bases and the J segment 0 bases; nucleotides outside the gene matches: 4. The CDR3 nucleotides are TGTGCCAGCAGCCGGACAGGGGAGGCAACTAATGAAAAACTGTTTTTT. As protein: CASSRTGEATNEKLFF.

The V and J genes are TRBV28 and TRBJ1-2; maybe TRBD1 (5 bases). The V end lost 5 bases, the J end lost 4 bases, and 8 bases lay between the germline ends. CDR1 is MDHEN, CDR2 SYDVKM, per germline. This CDR3 has 12 amino acids. The CDR3 is CASSQGTYGYTF. CDR3 bases: TGTGCCAGCAGTCAGGGAACCTATGGCTACACCTTC.

The V and J genes are TRBV4-1 and TRBJ2-5, with 7 bases identical to TRBD2. J gave up 5 bases and V 4 bases, and 7 bases lay outside the gene matches. This CDR3 region has 14 residues. Germline V lookup: CDR1 MGHRA, CDR2 YSYEKL. In DNA, the CDR3 is TGCGCCAGCAGCCGCGGACTAGTCGGCGAGACCCAGTACTTC. Encoded protein: CASSRGLVGETQYF.

V gene TRBV4-2 combines with J gene TRBJ1-2, with TRBD1 matching 8 bases. Germline lookup yields CDR1 LGHNA and CDR2 YNFKEQ. V lost 3 bases and J lost 4; bases outside the gene matches: 1. The CDR3 extends over 13 amino acids. The CDR3 sequence is CASSQDRAYGYTF. The CDR3 nucleotides read TGTGCCAGCAGCCAGGACAGGGCCTATGGCTACACCTTC.

The genes are TRBV5-1 and TRBJ1-2, with 10 bases lining up with TRBD1. Unmatched junction bases numbered 3, after V lost 4 bases and J lost 6 bases. This CDR3 is 13 amino acids long. Germline values: CDR1 SGHRS, CDR2 YFSETQ. The CDR3: CASSPGQGHGYTF. As DNA, the CDR3 is TGCGCCAGCAGCCCGGGACAGGGGCATGGCTACACCTTC.

V gene TRBV2 combines with J gene TRBJ1-4, with 8 bases that match TRBD1. After removal of 6 bases from V and 4 bases from J, the junction contained 7 bases not matched to a gene. The germline V gene encodes CDR1 SNHLY and CDR2 FYNNEI. The CDR3 runs to 15 residues. For the CDR3, the DNA is TGTGCCAGCAGATCGACAGGGGCCTATAATGAAAAACTGTTTTTT. This encodes CASRSTGAYNEKLFF.

The V and J genes are TRBV3-1 (or the pseudogene TRBV3-2) and TRBJ1-1, with TRBD1 matching 7 bases. V lost 4 bases, J lost 1 base, and 0 bases stayed unmatched. Looked up from germline, CDR1 is LGHDT and CDR2 is YNNKEL (reference sequence). CDR3 size: 13 residues. Here the CDR3 reads CASSRTGNTEAFF. For the CDR3, the DNA is TGTGCCAGCAGCCGGACAGGGAACACTGAAGCTTTCTTT.

This rearrangement joins TRBV30 to TRBJ2-7; 7 nucleotides align to TRBD2. CDR3 length: 13 residues. After removal of 3 bases from V and 3 bases from J, the junction contained 5 bases not matched to a gene. Germline V gene sequence: CDR1 GTSNPN, CDR2 SVGIG (reference sequence). The CDR3 coding sequence is TGTGCCTGGAGACCTACGGGGGGCTACGAGCAGTACTTC. Its translation: CAWRPTGGYEQYF.

This chain uses TRBV9 with TRBJ2-5, with D perhaps matching TRBD1 (6 bases). Trimming took 2 bases from V and 2 from J, leaving 13 bases between them. Germline V lookup: CDR1 SGDLS, CDR2 YYNGEE. The CDR3 has 15 amino acids. The CDR3 coding sequence is TGTGCCAGCAGCGTGGGGGCAGGCGATCAAGAGACCCAGTACTTC. Its translation is CASSVGAGDQETQYF.

The chain combines TRBV7-9 with TRBJ2-3; 16 nucleotides line up with TRBD2. In germline, CDR1 is SEHNR, CDR2 FQNEAQ (reference sequence). The CDR3 has 19 residues. V was pared by 5 bases and J by 0 bases, with 8 bases of the junction left unmatched. The CDR3 is CASSPWGLAGGASTDTQYF. In DNA, the CDR3 is TGTGCCAGCAGCCCCTGGGGACTAGCGGGAGGGGCTAGCACAGATACGCAGTATTTT.

This chain uses TRBV6-1 with TRBJ1-1, with 8 bases identical to TRBD1. V lost 4 bases to trimming and J lost 4 bases; unmatched junction nucleotides: 14. The germline gives CDR1 MNHNS, CDR2 SASEGT. This CDR3 has 17 amino acids. The CDR3 here is CASSGSRTGRRGTEAFF. The CDR3, as DNA: TGTGCCAGCAGTGGCTCCAGGACAGGGAGACGGGGCACTGAAGCTTTCTTT.

Concerning this clone: The sample carries other DNA sequences with the same CDR3. The gene calls are TRBV3-1 (or the pseudogene TRBV3-2) and TRBJ1-1; possible D gene TRBD1, 6 bases. CDR1 is LGHDT and CDR2 is YNNKEL in the germline V gene (reference sequence). The CDR3 runs to 14 residues. The germline V and J ends were trimmed by 2 bases and 5 bases, with 12 bases remaining between them. CDR3 sequence (DNA): TGTGCCAGCAGCCAAAGGGGCCAGGGGACTGAAGCTTTCTTT. It encodes CASSQRGQGTEAFF.

The V call is TRBV5-4, the J call TRBJ1-2, with D possibly TRBD1 on 5 matching bases. Germline V gene data show CDR1 as SGHNT and CDR2 as YYREEE (reference sequence). Trimming took 4 bases from V and 3 from J, leaving 13 bases between them. The CDR3 has 14 amino acids. The CDR3 DNA follows: TGTGCCAGCAGCCCCCGGTGGGGGGACTATGGCTACACCTTC. Translation gives CASSPRWGDYGYTF.

The rearrangement joins TRBV10-3 to TRBJ1-2; 7 positions match TRBD1. The length of the CDR3 is 14 residues. The V gene end was trimmed by 6 bases and the J gene end by 8 bases; junction bases not matched to a gene: 12. CDR1 is ENHRY and CDR2 is SYGVKD in the germline V gene. This CDR3 reads CAIRPTGSLRGYTF. The CDR3 DNA sequence: TGTGCCATCAGACCGACAGGGTCCCTGAGGGGCTACACCTTC.

This clone appeared once. The same CDR3 also results from other DNA sequences found in this sample. This chain joins TRBV7-8 and TRBJ1-5; no clear D gene. Trimming removed 5 bases from V and 4 bases from J, with 9 bases in between. Looked up from germline, CDR1 is SGHVS and CDR2 is FQNEAQ. The CDR3 covers 13 residues. The CDR3 reads CASSLRLNQPQHF. CDR3 DNA: TGTGCCAGCAGCCTGCGCTTAAATCAGCCCCAGCATTTT.

The chain links TRBV10-1 to TRBJ2-6; TRBD2 agrees at 9 bases. CDR1 WNHNN and CDR2 SYGVQD come from the germline V gene (reference sequence). Losses at the gene ends were 7 bases for V and 3 bases for J; bases not matched to a gene: 13. The CDR3 has 18 residues. The CDR3 protein is CASTPNPAGGLGANVLTF. The CDR3 DNA sequence: TGCGCCAGCACCCCCAACCCTGCGGGGGGGCTTGGGGCCAACGTCCTGACTTTC.

This sequence joins TRBV18 and TRBJ1-6; 10 nucleotides agree with TRBD1. Germline assignment: CDR1 KGHSH and CDR2 LQKENI. With V trimmed by 3 bases and J by 9 bases, 11 bases remained unmatched. The length of the CDR3 is 17 residues. In nucleotides, the CDR3 is TGTGCCAGCTCACCTCTTCGACAGGGGGCCAGTGGTTCACCCCTCCACTTT. It encodes CASSPLRQGASGSPLHF.

J is TRBJ1-5 and V is TRBV5-4, with D hard to call. Trimming cost V 4 bases and J 4 bases, with 9 bases left between them. This CDR3 contains 13 residues. Germline values: CDR1 SGHNT, CDR2 YYREEE (reference sequence). As DNA, the CDR3 is TGTGCCAGCAGCCTAGGCAGTAATCAGCCCCAGCATTTT. This gives the protein CASSLGSNQPQHF.

This clone appeared once. V is TRBV7-9 and J is TRBJ2-2; 8 bases align to TRBD1. CDR3 length equals 15 residues. V shed 2 bases and J 6 bases; nucleotides not matched to a gene: 5. CDR1 is SEHNR and CDR2 is FQNEAQ in the germline V gene (reference sequence). CDR3 DNA: TGTGCCAGCAGCTTAAGCCGGACAGGGTCCGGGGAGCTGTTTTTT. Translating it yields CASSLSRTGSGELFF. The full variable domain, with the rest looked up from reference TRBV7-9 and TRBJ2-2, is DTGVSQNPRHKITKRGQNVTFRCDPISEHNRLYWYRQTLGQGPEFLTYFQNEAQLEKSRLLSDRFSAERPKGSFSTLEIQRTEQGDSAMYLCASSLSRTGSGELFFGEGSRLTVL.